This T cell receptor beta chain was identified during a study of cytomegalovirus exposure and HLA in healthy donors. In the study overall: The Caucasian-associated ancestry cluster held 80% to 90% of 300 to 450 genotyped donors. Study-level results: Fewer N-insertions (relative to the roughly 660-donor mean) were reportedly seen in an Asian-associated ancestry cluster in a later analysis.

Trimming pared 6 bases from V and 7 bases from J, leaving 9 bases between. This CDR3 is 11 amino acids long. The germline CDR1 and CDR2 sequences are LGHNA and YSLEER. As concerns this clone: Antigen specificity is unknown.

PCR was performed using 60 Vbeta and 13 Jbeta primers. The method was immunoSEQ multiplex PCR; TCRdb's version includes in-frame clones alone and lacks a portion of them. This sample has 150,000 to 200,000 clones, with 81% found just once. The J gene is TRBJ1-1, the V gene TRBV4-3; TRBD1 might be the D (5 bases). The TCR comes from a man younger than 30 in good health and CMV-seronegative. The specimen was PBMCs. The CDR3 loop reads CASSRGDEAFF. CDR3 nucleotides: TGCGCCAGCAGTCGGGGGGATGAAGCTTTCTTT.